This T cell receptor (beta chain) was identified in a study of T cell responses to AZD1222 COVID-19 vaccine. Comments on this clone: Its antigen is currently unknown.

Broader study findings: Donors in the cohort were predominantly white British and more often female, and clonal diversity was possibly underestimated.

This table comes from immunoSEQ multiplex PCR, and its TCRdb copy is limited to in-frame clones, with some not included. The data hold about 110,000 clones, with about nine tenths observed a single time. Germline assignment: CDR1 MNHNS and CDR2 SASEGT. This CDR3 contains 16 residues. V was shortened by 3 bases and J by 1 base, with 13 bases between the two germline ends. Material: peripheral blood, obtained on day 0 of AZD1222 vaccination. This rearrangement joins TRBV6-1 to TRBJ1-3, with D unresolved. The clonotype originates from an adult in good health. CDR3 region: CASSEALTMSGNTIYF. The CDR3 bases are TGTGCCAGCAGTGAGGCACTTACTATGTCTGGAAACACCATATATTTT.